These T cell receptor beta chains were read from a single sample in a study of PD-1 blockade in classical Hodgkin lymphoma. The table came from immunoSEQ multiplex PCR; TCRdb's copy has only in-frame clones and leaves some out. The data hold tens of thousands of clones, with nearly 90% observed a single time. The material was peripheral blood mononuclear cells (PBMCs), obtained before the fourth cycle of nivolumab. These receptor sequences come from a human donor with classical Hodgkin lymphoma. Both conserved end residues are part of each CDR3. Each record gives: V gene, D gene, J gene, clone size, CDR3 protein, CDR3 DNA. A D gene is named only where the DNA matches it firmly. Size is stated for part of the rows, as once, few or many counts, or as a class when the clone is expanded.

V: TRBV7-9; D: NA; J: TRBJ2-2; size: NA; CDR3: CASSLHVGKHGELFF; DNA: TGTGCCAGCAGCTTACACGTGGGAAAGCACGGGGAGCTGTTTTTT
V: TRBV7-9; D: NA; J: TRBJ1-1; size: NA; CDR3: CASRPPGNTEAFF; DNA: TGTGCCAGCAGGCCTCCCGGGAACACTGAAGCTTTCTTT
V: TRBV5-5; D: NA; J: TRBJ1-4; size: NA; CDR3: CASSPPGGSEKLFF; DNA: TGTGCCAGCAGCCCCCCCGGGGGTAGTGAAAAACTGTTTTTT
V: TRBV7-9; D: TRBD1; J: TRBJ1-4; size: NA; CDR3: CASRQGGYEKLFF; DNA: TGTGCCAGCCGACAGGGCGGGTATGAAAAACTGTTTTTT
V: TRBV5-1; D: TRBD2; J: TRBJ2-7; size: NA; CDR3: CASSLVRGAYEQYF; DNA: TGCGCCAGCAGCTTGGTTCGGGGGGCCTACGAGCAGTACTTC
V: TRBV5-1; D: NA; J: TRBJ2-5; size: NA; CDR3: CASRFEGGKETQYF; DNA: TGCGCCAGCAGATTCGAGGGGGGGAAAGAGACCCAGTACTTC
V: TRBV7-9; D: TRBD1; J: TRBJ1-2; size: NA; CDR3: CASSLGGQGAYVFGYTF; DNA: TGTGCCAGCAGCTTAGGGGGACAGGGGGCTTATGTTTTTGGCTACACCTTC
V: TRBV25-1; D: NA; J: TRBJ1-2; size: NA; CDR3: CASSVPGLGYTF; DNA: TGTGCCAGCAGTGTCCCGGGACTTGGCTACACCTTC
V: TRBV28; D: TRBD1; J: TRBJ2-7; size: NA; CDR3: CATSLDREAYEQYF; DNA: TGTGCCACATCCCTTGACAGGGAAGCCTACGAGCAGTACTTC
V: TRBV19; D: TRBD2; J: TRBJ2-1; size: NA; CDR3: CASSFLSGRGGFNEQFF; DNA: TGTGCCAGTAGTTTCCTGTCTGGGCGGGGGGGCTTCAATGAGCAGTTCTTC
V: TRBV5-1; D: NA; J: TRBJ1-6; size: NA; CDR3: CASSLDGDPPLHF; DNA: TGCGCCAGCAGCTTGGATGGGGATCCACCCCTCCACTTT
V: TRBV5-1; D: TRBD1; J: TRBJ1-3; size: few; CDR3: CASSVGTAGNTIYF; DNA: TGCGCCAGCAGCGTGGGGACAGCTGGAAACACCATATATTTT
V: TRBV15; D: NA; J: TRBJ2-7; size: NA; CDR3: CATSRELISSYEQYF; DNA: TGTGCCACCAGCAGAGAACTGATCAGTTCCTACGAGCAGTACTTC
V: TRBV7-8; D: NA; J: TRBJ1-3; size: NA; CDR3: CASSLVRGGSGNTIYF; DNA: TGTGCCAGCAGCTTAGTTCGGGGAGGCTCTGGAAACACCATATATTTT
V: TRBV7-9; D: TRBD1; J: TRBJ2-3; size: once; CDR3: CASSFRQGARTDTQYF; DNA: TGTGCCAGCAGCTTTCGACAGGGGGCAAGGACAGATACGCAGTATTTT
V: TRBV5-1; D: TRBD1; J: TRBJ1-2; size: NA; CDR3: CASSLTGTGTAYGYTF; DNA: TGCGCCAGCAGCTTGACCGGGACAGGGACTGCCTATGGCTACACCTTC
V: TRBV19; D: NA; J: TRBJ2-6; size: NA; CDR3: CASSMYAGANVLTF; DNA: TGTGCCAGTAGTATGTACGCCGGGGCCAACGTCCTGACTTTC
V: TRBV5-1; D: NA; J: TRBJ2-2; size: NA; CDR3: CASSLLTGNTGELFF; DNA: TGCGCCAGCAGCTTGCTAACCGGGAACACCGGGGAGCTGTTTTTT
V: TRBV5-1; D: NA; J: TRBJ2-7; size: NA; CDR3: CASSLWGEKSGEQYF; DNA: TGCGCCAGCAGCTTGTGGGGGGAGAAGTCGGGAGAGCAGTACTTC
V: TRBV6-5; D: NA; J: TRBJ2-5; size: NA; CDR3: CAGGGPRETQYF; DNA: TGTGCCGGGGGGGGGCCGCGAGAGACCCAGTACTTC
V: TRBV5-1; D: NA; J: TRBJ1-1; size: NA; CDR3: CASSLMDNSGEAFF; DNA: TGCGCCAGCAGCCTGATGGACAATTCGGGTGAAGCTTTCTTT
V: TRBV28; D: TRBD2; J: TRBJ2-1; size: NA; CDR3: CASSSGLAGKQFF; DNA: TGTGCCAGCAGTTCGGGACTAGCGGGGAAGCAGTTCTTC
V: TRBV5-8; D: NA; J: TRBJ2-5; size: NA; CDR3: CASISRGRGETQYF; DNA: TGTGCCAGCATCTCCCGGGGCCGCGGGGAGACCCAGTACTTC
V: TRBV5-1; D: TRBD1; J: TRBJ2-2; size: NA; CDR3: CASSRDRAAGELFF; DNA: TGCGCCAGCAGCCGGGACAGGGCGGCCGGGGAGCTGTTTTTT
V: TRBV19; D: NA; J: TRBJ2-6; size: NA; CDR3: CASTTEGSGANVLTF; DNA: TGTGCCAGTACCACGGAGGGGTCTGGGGCCAACGTCCTGACTTTC
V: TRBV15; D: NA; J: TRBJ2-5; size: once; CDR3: CATSRGNRETQYF; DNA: TGTGCCACCAGCAGGGGGAACAGGGAGACCCAGTACTTC
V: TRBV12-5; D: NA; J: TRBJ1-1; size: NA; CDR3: CASGPGIRGTEAFF; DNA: TGTGCTAGTGGTCCAGGGATCCGGGGCACTGAAGCTTTCTTT
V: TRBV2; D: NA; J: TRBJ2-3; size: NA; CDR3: CASRTPPYF; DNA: TGTGCCAGCAGGACCCCCCCGTATTTT
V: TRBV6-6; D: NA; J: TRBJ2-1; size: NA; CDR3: CASSYFRGKDEQFF; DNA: TGTGCCAGCAGTTACTTTAGGGGTAAGGATGAGCAGTTCTTC
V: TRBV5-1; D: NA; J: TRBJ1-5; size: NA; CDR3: CASRPGAPDNQPQHF; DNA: TGCGCCAGCAGGCCAGGAGCCCCTGACAATCAGCCCCAGCATTTT
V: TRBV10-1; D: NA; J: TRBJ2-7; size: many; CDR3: CASSNSYEQYF; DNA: TGCGCCAGCAGTAATAGTTACGAGCAGTACTTC
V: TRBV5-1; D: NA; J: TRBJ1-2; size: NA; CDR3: CASSLGQTIYGYTF; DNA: TGCGCCAGCAGCTTGGGACAGACTATCTATGGCTACACCTTC
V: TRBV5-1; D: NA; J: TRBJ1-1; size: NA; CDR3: CASSSRQEGTEAFF; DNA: TGCGCCAGCAGCTCCCGACAGGAGGGCACTGAAGCTTTCTTT
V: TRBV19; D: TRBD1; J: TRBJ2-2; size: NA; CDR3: CASTETGRDTGELFF; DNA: TGTGCCAGTACCGAGACAGGGCGGGACACCGGGGAGCTGTTTTTT
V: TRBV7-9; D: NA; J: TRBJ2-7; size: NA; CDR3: CASSPSGFDGEQYF; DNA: TGTGCCAGCAGCCCATCCGGGTTCGATGGGGAGCAGTACTTC
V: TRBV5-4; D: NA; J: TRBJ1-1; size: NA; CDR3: CASSLTGGKVEAFF; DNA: TGTGCCAGCAGCTTGACAGGCGGGAAGGTTGAAGCTTTCTTT
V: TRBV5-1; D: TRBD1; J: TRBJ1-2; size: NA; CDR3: CASSATGAGYGYTF; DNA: TGCGCCAGCAGTGCGACAGGGGCTGGATATGGCTACACCTTC
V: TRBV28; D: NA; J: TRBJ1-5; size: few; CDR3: CASSPEYGQPQHF; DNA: TGTGCCAGCAGTCCCGAATATGGCCAGCCCCAGCATTTT
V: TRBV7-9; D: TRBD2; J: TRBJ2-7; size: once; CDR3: CASSSLAGGFYEQYF; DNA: TGTGCCAGCAGCTCTCTAGCGGGGGGATTCTACGAGCAGTACTTC
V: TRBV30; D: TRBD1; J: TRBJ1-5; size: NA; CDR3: CAWAPRTGGGQPQHF; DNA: TGTGCCTGGGCCCCAAGGACAGGGGGCGGGCAGCCCCAGCATTTT
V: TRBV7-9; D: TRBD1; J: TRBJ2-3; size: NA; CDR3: CASNRLDRGDTDTQYF; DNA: TGTGCCAGCAACCGATTAGACAGGGGGGACACAGATACGCAGTATTTT
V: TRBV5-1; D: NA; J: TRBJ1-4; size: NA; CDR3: CASSLVGTNEKLFF; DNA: TGCGCCAGCAGCTTGGTAGGGACTAATGAAAAACTGTTTTTT